This record covers a single TCR beta chain. This CDR3 comprises 14 residues. The ends lost 4 bases at V and 8 bases at J; junction bases unmatched: 7. The germline V gene has CDR1 LNHDA and CDR2 SQIVND (reference sequence). This sample is drawn from a study of blood T cell repertoires in COVID-19. Generated by immunoSEQ multiplex PCR, the TCRdb table keeps only in-frame clones and is missing some. The sample holds roughly 230,000 clones, more than 75% seen once. The sequence was obtained from a woman between 45 and 65 years old who had been exposed to COVID-19. The sequencing sample was made of PBMCs or T cells enriched from blood (not recorded which). This chain links TRBV19 with TRBJ1-1; 10 positions match TRBD1. The DNA of the CDR3 is TGTGCCAGTAGTACCCTCGGGGACAGGGGAGAAGCTTTCTTT. It translates to CASSTLGDRGEAFF.